This T cell receptor (beta chain) is from a study of T cell responses to AZD1222 COVID-19 vaccine. This CDR3 spans 15 amino acids. CDR1 and CDR2 (germline): SGHNT, YYREEE (reference sequence). Trimming left V 10 bases short and J 0 bases short, with 19 bases between. On this clone itself: Its antigen is unidentified.

Points from the study as a whole: The span of vaccine-associated CD4 TCRs extended across spike, with dominance at 160-218 and 743-854.

Here immunoSEQ multiplex PCR was the method, and the copy in TCRdb shows in-frame clones only, minus some. The sample lists about 140,000 clones, 80% to 90% seen once, with around 3.5% in the top ten. The sequencing here drew on peripheral blood, taken on day 0 of AZD1222 vaccination. The chain has TRBV5-4 and TRBJ1-1; D gene unclear. The sequence derives from an adult in good health. This CDR3 is CAVSKKRSMNTEAFF. The CDR3 DNA follows: TGTGCCGTATCCAAGAAACGGAGCATGAACACTGAAGCTTTCTTT.